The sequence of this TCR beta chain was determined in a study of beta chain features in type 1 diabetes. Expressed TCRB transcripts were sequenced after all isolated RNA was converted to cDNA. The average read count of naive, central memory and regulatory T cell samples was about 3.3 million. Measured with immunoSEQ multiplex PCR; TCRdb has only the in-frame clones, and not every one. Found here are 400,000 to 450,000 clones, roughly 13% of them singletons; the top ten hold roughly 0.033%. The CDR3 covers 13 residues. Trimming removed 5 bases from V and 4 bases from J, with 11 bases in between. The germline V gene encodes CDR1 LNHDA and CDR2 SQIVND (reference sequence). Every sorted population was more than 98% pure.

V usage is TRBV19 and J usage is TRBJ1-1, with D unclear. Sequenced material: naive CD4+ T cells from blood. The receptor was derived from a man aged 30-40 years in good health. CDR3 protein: CASSARLATEAFF. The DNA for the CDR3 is TGTGCCAGTAGTGCGAGGTTAGCCACTGAAGCTTTCTTT.